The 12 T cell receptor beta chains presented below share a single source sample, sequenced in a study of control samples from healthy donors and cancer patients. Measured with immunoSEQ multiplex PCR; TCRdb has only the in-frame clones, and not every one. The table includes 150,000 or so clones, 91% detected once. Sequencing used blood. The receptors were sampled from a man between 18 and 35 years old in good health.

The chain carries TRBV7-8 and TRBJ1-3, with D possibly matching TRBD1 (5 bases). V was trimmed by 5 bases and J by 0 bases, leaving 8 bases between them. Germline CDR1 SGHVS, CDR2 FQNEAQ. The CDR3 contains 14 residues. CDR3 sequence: CASSPQASGNTIYF. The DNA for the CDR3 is TGTGCCAGCAGCCCACAGGCCTCTGGAAACACCATATATTTT.

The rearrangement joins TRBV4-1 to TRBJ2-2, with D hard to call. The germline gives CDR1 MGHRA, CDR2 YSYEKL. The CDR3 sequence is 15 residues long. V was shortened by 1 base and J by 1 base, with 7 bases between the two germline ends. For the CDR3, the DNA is TGCGCCAGCAGCCAAGCCCCAATGAACACCGGGGAGCTGTTTTTT. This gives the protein CASSQAPMNTGELFF.

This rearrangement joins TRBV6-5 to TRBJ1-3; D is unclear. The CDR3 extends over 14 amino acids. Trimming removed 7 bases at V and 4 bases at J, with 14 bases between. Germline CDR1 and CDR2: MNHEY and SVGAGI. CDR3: CASTPSDSGNTIYF. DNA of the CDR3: TGTGCCAGCACCCCCTCCGATTCCGGAAACACCATATATTTT.

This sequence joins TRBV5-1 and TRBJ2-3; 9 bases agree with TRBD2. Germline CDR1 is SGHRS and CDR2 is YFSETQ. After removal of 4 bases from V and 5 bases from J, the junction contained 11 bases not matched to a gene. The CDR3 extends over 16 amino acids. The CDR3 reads CASSLALAGGEDTQYF. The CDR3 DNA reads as TGCGCCAGCAGCCTTGCCCTTGCGGGGGGGGAAGATACGCAGTATTTT.

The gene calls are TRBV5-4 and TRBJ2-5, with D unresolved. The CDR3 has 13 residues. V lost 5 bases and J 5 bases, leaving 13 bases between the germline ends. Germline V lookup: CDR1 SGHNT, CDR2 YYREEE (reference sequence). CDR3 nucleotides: TGTGCCAGCAGTCCGCTACCGGCGGAGACCCAGTACTTC. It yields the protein CASSPLPAETQYF.

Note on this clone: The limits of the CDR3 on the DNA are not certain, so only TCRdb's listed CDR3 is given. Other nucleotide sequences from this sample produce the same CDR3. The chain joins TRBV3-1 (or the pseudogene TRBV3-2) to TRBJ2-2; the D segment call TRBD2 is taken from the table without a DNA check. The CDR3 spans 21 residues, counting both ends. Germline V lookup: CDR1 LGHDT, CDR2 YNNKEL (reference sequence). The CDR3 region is CASSQSVNLRGRARTPGSCFF.

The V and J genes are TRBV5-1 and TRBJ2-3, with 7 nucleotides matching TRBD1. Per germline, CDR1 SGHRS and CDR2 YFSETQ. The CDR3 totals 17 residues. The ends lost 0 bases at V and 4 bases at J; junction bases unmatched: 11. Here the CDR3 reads CASSLAGDSRGSDTQYF. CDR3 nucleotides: TGCGCCAGCAGCTTGGCCGGGGACAGCCGGGGCTCAGATACGCAGTATTTT. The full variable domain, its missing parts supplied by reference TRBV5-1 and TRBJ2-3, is KAGVTQTPRYLIKTRGQQVTLSCSPISGHRSVSWYQQTPGQGLQFLFEYFSETQRNKGNFPGRFSGRQFSNSRSEMNVSTLELGDSALYLCASSLAGDSRGSDTQYFGPGTRLTVL.

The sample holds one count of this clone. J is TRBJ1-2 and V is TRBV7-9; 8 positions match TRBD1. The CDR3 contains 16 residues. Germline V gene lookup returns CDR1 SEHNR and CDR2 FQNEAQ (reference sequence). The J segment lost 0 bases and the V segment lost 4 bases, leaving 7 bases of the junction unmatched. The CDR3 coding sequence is TGTGCCAGCAGCTACATGACAGGGGTCCCTAACTATGGCTACACCTTC. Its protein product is CASSYMTGVPNYGYTF.

The CDR3 bases are TGCGCCAGCAGCTTGGCAATGGTGGGGACAAGAAATGAAAAACTGTTTTTT. This codes for CASSLAMVGTRNEKLFF. This chain joins TRBV5-1 and TRBJ1-4, with a possible D match to TRBD1 (6 bases). In germline, CDR1 is SGHRS, CDR2 YFSETQ. V lost 0 bases to trimming and J lost 5 bases, with 17 bases between them. The CDR3 sequence is 17 residues long.

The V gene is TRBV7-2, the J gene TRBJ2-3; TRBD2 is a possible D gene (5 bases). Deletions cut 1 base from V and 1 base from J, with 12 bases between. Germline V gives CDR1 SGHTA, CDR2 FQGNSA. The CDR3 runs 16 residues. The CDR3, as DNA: TGTGCCAGCAGCTTAGTTCCTTGGCGGGGCACAGATACGCAGTATTTT. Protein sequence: CASSLVPWRGTDTQYF.

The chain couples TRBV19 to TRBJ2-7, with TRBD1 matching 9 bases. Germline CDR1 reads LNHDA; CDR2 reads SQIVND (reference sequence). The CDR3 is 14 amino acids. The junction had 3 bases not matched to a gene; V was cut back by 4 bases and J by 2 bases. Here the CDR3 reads CASSKGQGAYEQYF. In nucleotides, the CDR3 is TGTGCCAGTAGTAAGGGACAGGGTGCCTACGAGCAGTACTTC.

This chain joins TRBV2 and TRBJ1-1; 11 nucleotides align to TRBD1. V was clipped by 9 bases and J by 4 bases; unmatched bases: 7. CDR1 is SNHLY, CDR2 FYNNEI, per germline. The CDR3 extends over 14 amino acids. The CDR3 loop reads CARKAGTGGTEAFF. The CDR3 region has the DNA TGTGCCAGAAAAGCCGGGACAGGGGGCACTGAAGCTTTCTTT.